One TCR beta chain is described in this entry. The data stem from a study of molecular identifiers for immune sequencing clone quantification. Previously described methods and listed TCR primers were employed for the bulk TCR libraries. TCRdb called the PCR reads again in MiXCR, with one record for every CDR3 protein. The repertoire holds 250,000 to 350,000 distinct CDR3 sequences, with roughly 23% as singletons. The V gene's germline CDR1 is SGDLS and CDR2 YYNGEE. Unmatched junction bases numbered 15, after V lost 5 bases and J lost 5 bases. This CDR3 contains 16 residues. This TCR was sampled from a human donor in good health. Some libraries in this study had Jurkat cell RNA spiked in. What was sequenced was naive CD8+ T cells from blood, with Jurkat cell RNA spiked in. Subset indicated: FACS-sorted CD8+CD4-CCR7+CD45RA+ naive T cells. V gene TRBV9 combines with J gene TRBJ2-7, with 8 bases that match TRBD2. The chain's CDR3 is CASSPGGGKVTHEQYF. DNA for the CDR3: TGTGCCAGCAGTCCCGGGGGGGGGAAGGTTACCCACGAGCAGTACTTC.